Listed below are T cell receptor beta chains from one sample, sequenced in a study of blood T cell repertoires in COVID-19. Libraries were prepared by immunoSEQ multiplex PCR; TCRdb keeps only in-frame clonotypes and omits some of them. The data show 200,000 to 300,000 clones, around 89% seen once. The sample was peripheral blood. These receptors were collected from a woman in her 40s with acute or convalescent COVID-19. CDR3s include the opening cysteine and the closing phenylalanine or tryptophan. A D gene is named only where the DNA matches it firmly. Only part of the rows carry a size: once, few, many, or a class if the clone is expanded.

j_call: TRBJ2-2
d_call: TRBD1
clone_size: .
v_call: TRBV5-1
cdr3_aa: CASSSGRDSYTGELFF
cdr3_nt: TGCGCCAGCAGCTCCGGCCGGGACAGTTACACCGGGGAGCTGTTTTTT

j_call: TRBJ1-2
d_call: TRBD1
clone_size: .
v_call: TRBV19
cdr3_aa: CASSVTGGDYGYTF
cdr3_nt: TGTGCCAGTAGTGTGACAGGGGGCGACTATGGCTACACCTTC

j_call: TRBJ2-5
d_call: TRBD1
clone_size: .
v_call: TRBV5-6
cdr3_aa: CASSRRDRGKTQYF
cdr3_nt: TGTGCCAGCAGCCGTCGGGACAGGGGCAAGACCCAGTACTTC

j_call: TRBJ1-4
d_call: .
clone_size: .
v_call: TRBV2
cdr3_aa: CASSGSLEKLFF
cdr3_nt: TGTGCCAGCAGTGGGAGTCTCGAAAAACTGTTTTTT

j_call: TRBJ2-3
d_call: .
clone_size: .
v_call: TRBV19
cdr3_aa: CASSTPPDRKFTDTQYF
cdr3_nt: TGTGCCAGTAGTACCCCACCGGACAGAAAATTCACAGATACGCAGTATTTT

j_call: TRBJ1-5
d_call: .
clone_size: .
v_call: TRBV10-1
cdr3_aa: CASRWTVSSNQPQHF
cdr3_nt: TGCGCCAGCAGGTGGACAGTGAGTAGCAATCAGCCCCAGCATTTT

j_call: TRBJ1-1
d_call: .
clone_size: .
v_call: TRBV24-1
cdr3_aa: CATSDLHRYNTEAFF
cdr3_nt: TGTGCCACCAGTGATTTACACAGGTATAACACTGAAGCTTTCTTT

j_call: TRBJ2-1
d_call: .
clone_size: .
v_call: TRBV5-1
cdr3_aa: CASSLSQGIYNEQFF
cdr3_nt: TGCGCCAGCAGCTTAAGTCAGGGAATATACAATGAGCAGTTCTTC

j_call: TRBJ1-5
d_call: .
clone_size: .
v_call: TRBV12-3/TRBV12-4
cdr3_aa: CAIGVGRNQPQHF
cdr3_nt: TGTGCCATAGGGGTAGGCCGAAATCAGCCCCAGCATTTT

j_call: TRBJ1-5
d_call: TRBD1
clone_size: few
v_call: TRBV27
cdr3_aa: CASMGRGQGYQPQHF
cdr3_nt: TGTGCCAGCATGGGCAGGGGGCAAGGATATCAGCCCCAGCATTTT

j_call: TRBJ1-5
d_call: TRBD1
clone_size: .
v_call: TRBV2
cdr3_aa: CASSDRDRVMVGNQPQHF
cdr3_nt: TGTGCCAGCAGTGACCGGGACAGGGTAATGGTGGGCAATCAGCCCCAGCATTTT